A single sample is the source of the 7 T cell receptor beta chains below, sequenced in a study of T cell responses to AZD1222 COVID-19 vaccine. The assay was immunoSEQ multiplex PCR, and TCRdb's table has in-frame clones only and misses some. The repertoire includes some 150,000 clones, roughly nine tenths of them detected once, and approximately 3.3% sits in the top ten. The specimen comprised peripheral blood, sampled 28 days after the second AZD1222 dose. The receptors shown here come from an adult who received the AZD1222 COVID-19 vaccine.

The V and J genes are TRBV27 and TRBJ1-1, with D maybe TRBD1 (6 bases). Per the germline V gene, CDR1 is MNHEY and CDR2 is SMNVEV (reference sequence). CDR3 length: 13 residues. The V and J ends lost 2 bases and 3 bases respectively, with 7 bases between them. The chain's CDR3 is CASSLNRDTEAFF. CDR3 coding DNA: TGTGCCAGCAGTTTAAACAGGGACACTGAAGCTTTCTTT.

The V call is TRBV12-3 or TRBV12-4, the J call TRBJ1-2; unclear D gene. Trimming cost V 6 bases and J 3 bases, with 11 bases left between them. The CDR3 runs 13 residues. The CDR3 spells CASRDDVYYGYTF. The DNA of the CDR3 is TGTGCCAGCAGGGACGACGTTTACTATGGCTACACCTTC.

J is TRBJ1-1 and V is TRBV30; a weak D match, TRBD1 (5 bases). The length of the CDR3 is 12 residues. Per germline, CDR1 GTSNPN and CDR2 SVGIG (reference sequence). Trimming cost V 2 bases and J 4 bases, with 8 bases left between them. Here the CDR3 DNA reads TGTGCCTGGAGTCCAGGGATCACTGAAGCTTTCTTT. Amino acids: CAWSPGITEAFF.

This clone was seen a few times. V usage is TRBV18 and J usage is TRBJ2-2; the D is unclear. Germline V CDR1 and CDR2: KGHSH, LQKENI. The CDR3 sequence is 13 residues long. V lost 3 bases, J lost 4 bases, and 6 bases lay in between. For the CDR3, the DNA is TGTGCCAGCTCACCTTATGGCACCGGGGAGCTGTTTTTT. Translating gives CASSPYGTGELFF.

The J gene is TRBJ2-2, the V gene TRBV7-8, with 7 bases fitting TRBD2. Germline V gene data show CDR1 as SGHVS and CDR2 as FQNEAQ. V shed 4 bases and J 1 base; nucleotides not matched to a gene: 9. The CDR3 is 17 amino acids. The CDR3 loop is CASSSLGSSGNTGELFF. CDR3 DNA: TGTGCCAGCAGCTCCCTGGGTTCTAGCGGGAACACCGGGGAGCTGTTTTTT.

The CDR3: CASSYMAGGQSSGNTIYF. CDR3 DNA sequence: TGTGCCAGCAGCTACATGGCTGGGGGCCAAAGCTCTGGAAACACCATATATTTT. This chain joins TRBV5-6 and TRBJ1-3; D possibly corresponds to TRBD1 (6 bases). CDR1 and CDR2 (germline): SGHDT, YYEEEE. V was pared by 3 bases and J by 0 bases, with 19 bases between. This CDR3 region has 18 residues.

J is TRBJ2-1 and V is TRBV29-1; D perhaps matches TRBD1 (6 bases). V dropped 6 bases and J dropped 2 bases, with 20 bases sitting between them. The CDR3 runs to 16 residues. Germline V gives CDR1 SQVTM, CDR2 ANQGSEA. The CDR3 sequence: CSVNPAGTPPYNEQFF. CDR3 bases: TGCAGCGTGAACCCTGCCGGGACACCACCCTACAATGAGCAGTTCTTC.